A single sample is the source of the 22 T cell receptor beta chains below, sequenced in a study of Graves' ophthalmopathy and Graves' hyperthyroidism. Scientists amplified the TCR beta CDR3 regions from RNA transcripts. Scientists carried out first-round RT-PCR using HTBI primers and then a second-round multiplex PCR. One entry per CDR3 protein, called by TCRdb with MiXCR from the multiplex PCR reads. The data show approximately 160,000 distinct CDR3 sequences, just under 40% seen once. The sequenced sample consisted of peripheral blood. These TCRs come from a man aged 30-40 years with Graves' ophthalmopathy.

This clonotype has ten or more counts. The chain links TRBV7-2 to TRBJ2-7; D unclear. The V and J ends lost 3 bases and 7 bases respectively, with 10 bases between them. The CDR3 length is 12 residues. From germline, CDR1 is SGHTA and CDR2 FQGNSA. The CDR3 sequence is CASSLDGWEQYF. CDR3 in DNA: TGTGCCAGCAGCTTGGACGGCTGGGAGCAGTACTTC. Variable domain in full (rest from reference TRBV7-2 and TRBJ2-7): GAGVSQSPSNKVTEKGKDVELRCDPISGHTALYWYRQSLGQGLEFLIYFQGNSAPDKSGLPSDRFSAERTGGSVSTLTIQRTQQEDSAVYLCASSLDGWEQYFGPGTRLTVT.

This clonotype has a handful of counts. The chain employs TRBV6-1 and TRBJ2-5; no reliable D call. This CDR3 is 12 amino acids long. The ends were cut back, 6 bases at V and 4 bases at J, with 9 bases in the middle. CDR1 is MNHNS and CDR2 is SASEGT in the germline V gene. The CDR3 bases are TGTGCCAGCAGCTCCCCCCCAGAGACCCAGTACTTC. As protein: CASSSPPETQYF.

This clonotype was recorded only once. The chain employs TRBV14 and TRBJ2-7, with 7 bases identical to TRBD1. CDR1 is SGHDN, CDR2 FVKESK, per germline. The CDR3 extends over 14 amino acids. The junction had 6 bases not matched to a gene; V was cut back by 3 bases and J by 4 bases. Here the CDR3 reads CASSHPDRAYEQYF. The CDR3 bases are TGTGCCAGCAGCCACCCTGACAGGGCTTACGAGCAGTACTTC. Variable domain in full (rest from reference TRBV14 and TRBJ2-7): EAGVTQFPSHSVIEKGQTVTLRCDPISGHDNLYWYRRVMGKEIKFLLHFVKESKQDESGMPNNRFLAERTGGTYSTLKVQPAELEDSGVYFCASSHPDRAYEQYFGPGTRLTVT.

This clonotype was seen many times. CDR3 sequence (DNA): TGTGCCAGCAGTTTGGGGGGGTTTTATCAGCCCCAGCATTTT. Translation gives CASSLGGFYQPQHF. V usage is TRBV28 and J usage is TRBJ1-5; D is possibly TRBD1 (5 bases). Germline lookup yields CDR1 MDHEN and CDR2 SYDVKM. V lost 3 bases and J lost 5, with 11 bases in between. CDR3 size: 14 residues.

This clonotype came up once. The rearrangement uses TRBV6-1 and TRBJ1-1, with 9 nucleotides matching TRBD1. There are 13 residues in the CDR3. The germline CDR1 and CDR2 sequences are MNHNS and SASEGT. After removal of 6 bases from V and 5 bases from J, the junction contained 4 bases not matched to a gene. As DNA, the CDR3 is TGTGCCAGCAGAAGGGACAGGGCGACTGAAGCTTTCTTT. Translated: CASRRDRATEAFF.

The chain employs TRBV7-2 and TRBJ1-1; maybe TRBD1 (5 bases). V dropped 5 bases and J dropped 7 bases, with 17 bases sitting between them. Germline-derived CDR1 and CDR2 are SGHTA and FQGNSA. The CDR3 is 14 residues long. CDR3 coding DNA: TGTGCCAGCAGCCTAGGGTGGGGGTCGGGTGAAGCTTTCTTT. The encoded protein is CASSLGWGSGEAFF.

This clonotype has ten or more counts. The chain employs TRBV15 and TRBJ2-5, with TRBD2 matching over 11 bases. Trimming took 3 bases from V and 0 from J; bases not matched to a gene: 3. The CDR3 length is 16 residues. CDR1 and CDR2 (germline): LNHNV, YYDKDF (reference sequence). The CDR3 sequence: CATSRGTSGDQETQYF. The CDR3 DNA reads TGTGCCACCAGCAGGGGGACTAGCGGAGACCAAGAGACCCAGTACTTC.

This clonotype occurred many times. The junction and the germline gene differ at one end; a read error may be behind it. V gene TRBV6-5 combines with J gene TRBJ1-1; perhaps TRBD1 as D (5 bases). CDR3 length: 15 residues. In germline, CDR1 is MNHEY, CDR2 SVGAGI. The CDR3 bases are TGTGCCAGCAGTTCTGAAAGGGGCGGTAGCACTGAAGCCTTCTTT. Translated, it gives CASSSERGGSTEAFF.

The J gene is TRBJ1-1, the V gene TRBV19; the D is unclear. From germline, CDR1 is LNHDA and CDR2 SQIVND (reference sequence). CDR3 length equals 13 residues. Trimming stripped 5 bases from V and 8 bases from J, with 15 bases between. CDR3 nucleotide sequence: TGTGCCAGTAGTTCCCACATGCCATCGGAAGCTTTCTTT. Protein: CASSSHMPSEAFF.

The chain couples TRBV5-1 to TRBJ1-1; TRBD1 matches 7 bases. Germline-derived CDR1 and CDR2 are SGHRS and YFSETQ. Germline trimming cut 2 bases from V and 5 bases from J; bases unmatched to any gene: 6. The length of the CDR3 is 14 residues. CDR3 sequence: CASSFTTGRTEAFF. The CDR3 nucleotides are TGCGCCAGCAGCTTTACGACAGGGCGGACTGAAGCTTTCTTT.

This rearrangement joins TRBV20-1 to TRBJ2-5; TRBD1 is a possible D gene (6 bases). The CDR3 runs to 14 residues. V lost 3 bases to trimming and J lost 5 bases, with 16 bases between them. Germline V CDR1 and CDR2: DFQATT, SNEGSKA (reference sequence). This CDR3 reads CSARKAGARETQYF. The CDR3 bases are TGCAGTGCTAGGAAAGCAGGGGCCAGGGAGACCCAGTACTTC.

This clonotype appeared a few times. The J gene is TRBJ1-3, the V gene TRBV6-5; D is ambiguous. CDR3 length: 12 residues. Deletions cut 2 bases from V and 4 bases from J, with 3 bases between. Germline V gene sequence: CDR1 MNHEY, CDR2 SVGAGI. The CDR3 region is CASSYGGNTIYF. The CDR3 bases are TGTGCCAGCAGTTACGGCGGAAACACCATATATTTT.

In its sample, this clonotype was seen many times. V and J are TRBV6-1 and TRBJ1-5; the D is unclear. V was shortened by 4 bases and J by 1 base, with 11 bases between the two germline ends. The CDR3 is 15 amino acids. CDR1 is MNHNS and CDR2 is SASEGT in the germline V gene. The CDR3 coding sequence is TGTGCCAGCAGTGGAAAGGGCACCAGCAATCAGCCCCAGCATTTT. This codes for CASSGKGTSNQPQHF.

This clonotype was recorded at least ten times. The rearrangement links TRBV6-5 to TRBJ2-7; 7 bases align to TRBD1. Germline trimming cut 9 bases from V and 0 bases from J; bases unmatched to any gene: 11. Per the germline V gene, CDR1 is MNHEY and CDR2 is SVGAGI. This CDR3 comprises 15 residues. The CDR3 sequence: CASANGRDSSYEQYF. The CDR3, as DNA: TGTGCCAGTGCAAATGGCCGGGACAGCTCCTACGAGCAGTACTTC.

This clonotype was seen repeatedly, ten times or more. This chain uses TRBV20-1 with TRBJ1-1; D unclear. This CDR3 has 13 residues. Germline CDR1 DFQATT, CDR2 SNEGSKA (reference sequence). V was cut by 4 bases and J by 1 base, with 10 bases left in between. CDR3 nucleotide sequence: TGCAGTGCTACCCGGACGGAGAACACTGAAGCTTTCTTT. Protein: CSATRTENTEAFF.

The rearrangement links TRBV27 to TRBJ1-1, with 7 bases fitting TRBD1. In germline, CDR1 is MNHEY, CDR2 SMNVEV (reference sequence). The CDR3 extends over 15 amino acids. V trimming: 6 bases; J trimming: 5 bases; junction bases outside the gene matches: 12. The CDR3 DNA reads as TGTGCCAGCAGGTTTAGCCGACAGGGTAGGACTGAAGCTTTCTTT. Protein: CASRFSRQGRTEAFF.

The rearrangement uses TRBV6-5 and TRBJ1-1; D possibly corresponds to TRBD1 (5 bases). CDR1 and CDR2 (germline): MNHEY, SVGAGI. This CDR3 has 15 amino acids. V lost 2 bases and J lost 2, with 12 bases in between. The CDR3 is CASSYLAGGNTEAFF. CDR3 in DNA: TGTGCCAGCAGTTACCTGGCGGGGGGAAACACTGAAGCTTTCTTT.

The genes are TRBV28 and TRBJ1-2; 8 nucleotides agree with TRBD1. Per germline, CDR1 MDHEN and CDR2 SYDVKM. The J segment lost 5 bases and the V segment lost 7 bases, leaving 9 bases of the junction unmatched. This CDR3 spans 14 amino acids. CDR3 coding DNA: TGTGCCAGCACCCCGGACAGGGTTCGGTATGGCTACACCTTC. This gives the protein CASTPDRVRYGYTF.

The chain recombines TRBV9 with TRBJ1-2; D unresolved. CDR1 SGDLS and CDR2 YYNGEE come from the germline V gene. V lost 4 bases, J lost 5 bases, and 12 bases lay in between. The CDR3 is 13 residues long. The CDR3: CASSPGPSYGYTF. DNA of the CDR3: TGTGCCAGCAGCCCGGGTCCTTCATATGGCTACACCTTC.

This clonotype was seen repeatedly, ten times or more. The CDR3 DNA follows: TGTGCCTGGAGTGTAGACGGGAGGTACTACGAGCAGTACTTC. It encodes CAWSVDGRYYEQYF. The chain employs TRBV30 and TRBJ2-7; TRBD2 matches 7 bases. There are 14 residues in the CDR3. J gave up 3 bases and V 0 bases, and 5 bases lay outside the gene matches. The germline V gene encodes CDR1 GTSNPN and CDR2 SVGIG (reference sequence).

V usage is TRBV28 and J usage is TRBJ1-1; D perhaps matches TRBD1 (5 bases). CDR3 length equals 11 residues. V lost 7 bases, J lost 11 bases, and 14 bases lay in between. The germline V gene has CDR1 MDHEN and CDR2 SYDVKM. CDR3: CASIQGRGAFF. The CDR3 DNA is TGTGCCAGCATCCAGGGACGGGGGGCTTTCTTT.

V usage is TRBV6-2 or TRBV6-3 and J usage is TRBJ2-5; D is unresolved. The CDR3 is made up of 14 amino acids. V lost 7 bases, J lost 3 bases, and 15 bases lay in between. Per the germline V gene, CDR1 is MNHEY and CDR2 is SVGEGT. The CDR3 is CASMSGDRKETQYF. CDR3 nucleotide sequence: TGTGCCAGCATGTCAGGAGACCGAAAAGAGACCCAGTACTTC.